This T cell receptor (beta chain) was recovered during a study of blood T cell repertoires in COVID-19. Study summary: T cells, B-cell-depleted T cells, or PBMCs provided the cDNA or gDNA that served as material.

J lost 1 base, V lost 6 bases, and 10 bases had no gene match. CDR1 is SQVTM, CDR2 ANQGSEA, per germline. The CDR3 is made up of 15 amino acids. As handled by the study authors: By means of reference gene primer amplification, nucleated cell counts were estimated. Produced via immunoSEQ multiplex PCR; TCRdb's table is partial and in-frame only. That table gives V, J and clone size, and the DNA gave D and trimming. The profile shows 200,000 to 300,000 clones, 85% of them singletons. The sequenced sample was PBMCs or T cells enriched from blood (not recorded which). The chain recombines TRBV29-1 with TRBJ2-5, with 8 bases lining up with TRBD2. The source is a woman aged 50 to 60 with acute COVID-19. CDR3 protein: CSVRLGGGPQETQYF. Written as DNA, the CDR3 is TGCAGCGTCAGACTTGGCGGGGGGCCCCAAGAGACCCAGTACTTC.